This TCR beta chain was sequenced in a study of control samples from healthy donors and cancer patients. Repertoires were generated with immunoSEQ multiplex PCR, while TCRdb's copy carries only in-frame clones and drops some. Counted here are approximately 120,000 clones, 90% occurring once; the ten biggest clones make up roughly 4%. CDR1 and CDR2 from the germline V gene are SGHRS and YFSETQ. Trimming shortened V by 4 bases and J by 0 bases, and 13 bases separated the two germline ends. The CDR3 runs 15 residues. The V gene is TRBV5-1, the J gene TRBJ1-2; tentative D call: TRBD1 (6 bases). This sequence originates from a human donor in good health. The donor label of this sample is uncertain. The sample consisted of blood. CDR3 amino acids: CASSPDSGANYGYTF. The CDR3 DNA follows: TGCGCCAGCAGCCCGGACAGTGGCGCTAACTATGGCTACACCTTC.